The clone carrying this TCR beta chain was seen a few times. Time point indicated: newly diagnosed GD, antithyroid drugs for less than 3 months. RNA from PBMCs was the source of the TCR library. The authors built TCR beta libraries using iRepertoire HTBI primers and Arm-PCR of CDR3 regions. One entry per CDR3 protein results from TCRdb running MiXCR on the multiplex PCR reads. The table shows roughly 500,000 distinct CDR3 sequences, with 13% occurring only once. These data come from a study of regulatory T cells in long-lasting Graves disease. The CDR3 has 18 residues. Germline V gene lookup returns CDR1 MGHRA and CDR2 YSYEKL. V shed 4 bases and J 5 bases; nucleotides not matched to a gene: 18. The same sample was also studied in work on T cells in Graves' hyperthyroidism and ophthalmopathy. In that study: Graves' hyperthyroidism qualified as stable when ophthalmopathy did not progress within 18 months.

This TCR derives from a man aged 25 to 40 with Graves disease. Specimen: peripheral blood mononuclear cells (PBMCs), collected at new diagnosis, from a patient treated with antithyroid drugs. The chain employs TRBV4-1 and TRBJ2-5; 8 bases are a match to TRBD2. This chain's CDR3 is CASSPTRGRREALETQYF. CDR3 sequence (DNA): TGCGCCAGCAGCCCCACGCGGGGGCGGCGGGAGGCCCTCGAGACCCAGTACTTC.